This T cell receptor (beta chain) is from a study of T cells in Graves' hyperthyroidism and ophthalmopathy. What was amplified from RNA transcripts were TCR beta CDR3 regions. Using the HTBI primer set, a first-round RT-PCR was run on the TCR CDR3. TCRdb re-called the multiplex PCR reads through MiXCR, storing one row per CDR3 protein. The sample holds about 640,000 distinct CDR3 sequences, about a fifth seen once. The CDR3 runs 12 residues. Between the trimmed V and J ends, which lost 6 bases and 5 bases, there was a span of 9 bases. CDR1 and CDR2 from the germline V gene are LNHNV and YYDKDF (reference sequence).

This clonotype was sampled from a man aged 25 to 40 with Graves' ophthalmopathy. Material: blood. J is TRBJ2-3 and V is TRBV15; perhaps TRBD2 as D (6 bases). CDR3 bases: TGTGCCACCAGTCTGGGGGGAGATACGCAGTATTTT. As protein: CATSLGGDTQYF.